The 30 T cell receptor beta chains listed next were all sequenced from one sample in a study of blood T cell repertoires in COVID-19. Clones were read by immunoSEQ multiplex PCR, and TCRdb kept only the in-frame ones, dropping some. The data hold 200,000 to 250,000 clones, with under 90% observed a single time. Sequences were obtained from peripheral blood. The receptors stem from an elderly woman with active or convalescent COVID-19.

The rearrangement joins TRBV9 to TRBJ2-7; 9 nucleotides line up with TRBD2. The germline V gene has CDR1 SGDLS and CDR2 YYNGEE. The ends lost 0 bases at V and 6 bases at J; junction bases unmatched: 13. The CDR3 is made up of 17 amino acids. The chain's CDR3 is CASSVVAGGLEVGEQYF. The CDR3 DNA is TGTGCCAGCAGCGTAGTGGCGGGGGGGCTAGAGGTCGGCGAGCAGTACTTC.

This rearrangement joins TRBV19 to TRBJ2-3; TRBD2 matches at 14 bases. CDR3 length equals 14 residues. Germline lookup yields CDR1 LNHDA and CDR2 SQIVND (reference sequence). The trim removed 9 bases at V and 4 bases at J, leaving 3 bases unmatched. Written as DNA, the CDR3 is TGTGCCAGCGAGGGACTAGCGGGAGCAGATACGCAGTATTTT. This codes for CASEGLAGADTQYF.

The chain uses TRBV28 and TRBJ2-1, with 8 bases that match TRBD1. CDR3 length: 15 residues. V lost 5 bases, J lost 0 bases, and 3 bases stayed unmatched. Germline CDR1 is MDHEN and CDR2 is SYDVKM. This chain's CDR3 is CASSNRGSSYNEQFF. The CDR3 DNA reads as TGTGCCAGCAGTAACAGGGGGAGCTCCTACAATGAGCAGTTCTTC.

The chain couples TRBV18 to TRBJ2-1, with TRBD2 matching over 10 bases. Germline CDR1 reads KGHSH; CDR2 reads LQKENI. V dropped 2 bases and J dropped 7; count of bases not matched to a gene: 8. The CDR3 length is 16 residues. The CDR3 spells CASSPSLAGVANEQFF. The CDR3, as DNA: TGTGCCAGCTCACCATCCCTAGCGGGAGTTGCGAATGAGCAGTTCTTC.

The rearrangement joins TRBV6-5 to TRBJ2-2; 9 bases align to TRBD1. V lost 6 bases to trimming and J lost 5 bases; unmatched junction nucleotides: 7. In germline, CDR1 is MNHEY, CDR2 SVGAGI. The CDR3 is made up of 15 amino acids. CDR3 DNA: TGTGCCAGCAGCCCCCGGGGGACAGGGACCGGGGAGCTGTTTTTT. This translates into CASSPRGTGTGELFF.

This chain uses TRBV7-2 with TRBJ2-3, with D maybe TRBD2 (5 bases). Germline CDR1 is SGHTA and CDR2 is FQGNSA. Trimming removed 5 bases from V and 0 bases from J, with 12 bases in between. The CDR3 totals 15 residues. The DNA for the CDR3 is TGTGCCAGCAGCCGGATAGCGAGTAGCACAGATACGCAGTATTTT. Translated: CASSRIASSTDTQYF.

As DNA, the CDR3 is TGTGCCAGTAGTACCCGGGCAGGGGCAACACCCCTCCACTTT. This translates into CASSTRAGATPLHF. The V call is TRBV19, the J call TRBJ1-6, with D possibly matching TRBD1 (6 bases). From germline, CDR1 is LNHDA and CDR2 SQIVND (reference sequence). Trimming cost V 4 bases and J 11 bases, with 15 bases left between them. The CDR3 extends over 14 amino acids.

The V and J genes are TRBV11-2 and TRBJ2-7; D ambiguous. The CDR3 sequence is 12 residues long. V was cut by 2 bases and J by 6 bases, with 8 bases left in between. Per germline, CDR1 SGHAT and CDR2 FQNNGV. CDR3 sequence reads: CASSLRSGEQYF. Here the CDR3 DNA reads TGTGCCAGCAGCTTACGGAGTGGCGAGCAGTACTTC.

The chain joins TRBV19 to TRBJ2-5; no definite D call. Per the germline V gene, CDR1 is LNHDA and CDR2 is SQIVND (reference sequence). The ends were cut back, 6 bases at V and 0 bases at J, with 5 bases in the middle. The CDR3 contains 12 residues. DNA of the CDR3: TGTGCCAGTAGCGGGTACCAAGAGACCCAGTACTTC. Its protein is CASSGYQETQYF.

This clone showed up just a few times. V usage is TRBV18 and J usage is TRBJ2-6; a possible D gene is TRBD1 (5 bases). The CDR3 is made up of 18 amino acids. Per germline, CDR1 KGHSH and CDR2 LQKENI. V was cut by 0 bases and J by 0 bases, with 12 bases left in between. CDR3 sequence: CASSPPETGNSGANVLTF. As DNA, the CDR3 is TGTGCCAGCTCACCACCTGAAACAGGAAACTCTGGGGCCAACGTCCTGACTTTC.

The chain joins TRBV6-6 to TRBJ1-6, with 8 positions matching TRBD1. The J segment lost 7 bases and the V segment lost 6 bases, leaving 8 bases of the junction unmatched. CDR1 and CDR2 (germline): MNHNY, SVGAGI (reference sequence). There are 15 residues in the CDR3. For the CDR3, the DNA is TGTGCCAGCAGGCCACCGACAGGGGTGAATTCACCCCTCCACTTT. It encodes CASRPPTGVNSPLHF.

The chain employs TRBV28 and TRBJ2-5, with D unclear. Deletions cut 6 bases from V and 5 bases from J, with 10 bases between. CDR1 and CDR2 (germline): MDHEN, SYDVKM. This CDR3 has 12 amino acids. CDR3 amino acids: CASSSGQETQYF. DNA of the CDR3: TGTGCCAGCAGCAGTGGGCAGGAGACCCAGTACTTC.

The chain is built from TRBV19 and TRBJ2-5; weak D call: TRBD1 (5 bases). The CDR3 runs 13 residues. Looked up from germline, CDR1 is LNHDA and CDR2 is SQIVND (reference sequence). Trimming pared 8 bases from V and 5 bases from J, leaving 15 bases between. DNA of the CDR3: TGTGCCAGTGGGGCTAGGAGAACGGAGACCCAGTACTTC. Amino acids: CASGARRTETQYF.

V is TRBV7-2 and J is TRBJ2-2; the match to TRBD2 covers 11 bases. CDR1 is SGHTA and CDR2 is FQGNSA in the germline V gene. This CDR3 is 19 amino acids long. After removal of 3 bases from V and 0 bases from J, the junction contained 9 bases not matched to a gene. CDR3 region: CASSFPSGRTFANTGELFF. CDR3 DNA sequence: TGTGCCAGCAGCTTCCCTAGCGGGAGGACGTTCGCGAACACCGGGGAGCTGTTTTTT.

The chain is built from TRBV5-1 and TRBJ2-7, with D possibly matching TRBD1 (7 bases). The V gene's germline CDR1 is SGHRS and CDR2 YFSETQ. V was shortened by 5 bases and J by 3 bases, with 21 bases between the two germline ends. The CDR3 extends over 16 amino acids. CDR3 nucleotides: TGCGCCAGCAGTCTGTCCGCAGGGGGTAGCGGCTACGAGCAGTACTTC. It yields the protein CASSLSAGGSGYEQYF.

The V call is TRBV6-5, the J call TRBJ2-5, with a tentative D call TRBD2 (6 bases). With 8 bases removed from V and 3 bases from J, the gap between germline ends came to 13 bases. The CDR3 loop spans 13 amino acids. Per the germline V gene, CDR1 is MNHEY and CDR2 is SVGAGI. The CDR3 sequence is CASGRMREETQYF. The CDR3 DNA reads TGTGCCAGCGGGAGGATGAGGGAAGAGACCCAGTACTTC.

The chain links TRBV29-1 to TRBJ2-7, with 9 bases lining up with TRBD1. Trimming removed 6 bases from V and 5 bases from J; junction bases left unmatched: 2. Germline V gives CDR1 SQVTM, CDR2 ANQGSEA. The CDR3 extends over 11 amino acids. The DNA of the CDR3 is TGCAGCGTGGACAGGGGAGACGAGCAGTACTTC. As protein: CSVDRGDEQYF.

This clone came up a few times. The CDR3 DNA sequence: TGTGCCAGCAGCCGTGCGGGACAGCCTCTTAACTATGGCTACACCTTC. Its protein product is CASSRAGQPLNYGYTF. The chain is built from TRBV5-4 and TRBJ1-2; 7 positions agree with TRBD1. The CDR3 spans 16 residues. The germline CDR1 and CDR2 sequences are SGHNT and YYREEE (reference sequence). After removal of 4 bases from V and 1 base from J, the junction contained 10 bases not matched to a gene.

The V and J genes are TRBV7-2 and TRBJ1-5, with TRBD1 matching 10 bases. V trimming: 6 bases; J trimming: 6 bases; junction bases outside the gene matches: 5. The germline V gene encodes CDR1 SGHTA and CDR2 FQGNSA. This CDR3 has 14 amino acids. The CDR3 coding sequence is TGTGCCAGCAGGCGGACAGGGGGACGTCAGCCCCAGCATTTT. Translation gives CASRRTGGRQPQHF.

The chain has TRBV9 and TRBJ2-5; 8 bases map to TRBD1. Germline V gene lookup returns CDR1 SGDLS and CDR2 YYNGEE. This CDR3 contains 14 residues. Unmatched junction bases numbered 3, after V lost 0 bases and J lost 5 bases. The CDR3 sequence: CASSVGTGFETQYF. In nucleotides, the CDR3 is TGTGCCAGCAGCGTAGGGACAGGGTTCGAGACCCAGTACTTC.

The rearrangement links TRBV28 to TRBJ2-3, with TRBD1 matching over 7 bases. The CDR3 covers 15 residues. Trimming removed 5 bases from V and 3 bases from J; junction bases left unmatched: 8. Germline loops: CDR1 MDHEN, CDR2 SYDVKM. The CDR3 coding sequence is TGTGCCAGCAGTCCCTGGACAGGCGGAACAGATACGCAGTATTTT. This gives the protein CASSPWTGGTDTQYF.

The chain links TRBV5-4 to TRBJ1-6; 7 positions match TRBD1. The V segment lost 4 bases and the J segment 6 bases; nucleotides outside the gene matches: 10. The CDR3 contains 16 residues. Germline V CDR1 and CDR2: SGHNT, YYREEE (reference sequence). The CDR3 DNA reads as TGTGCCAGCAGCCCAGGGGGTCAGGCCGGTAATTCACCCCTCCACTTT. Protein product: CASSPGGQAGNSPLHF. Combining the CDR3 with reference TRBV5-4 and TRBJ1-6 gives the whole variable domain ETGVTQSPTHLIKTRGQQVTLRCSSQSGHNTVSWYQQALGQGPQFIFQYYREEENGRGNFPPRFSGLQFPNYSSELNVNALELDDSALYLCASSPGGQAGNSPLHFGNGTRLTVT.

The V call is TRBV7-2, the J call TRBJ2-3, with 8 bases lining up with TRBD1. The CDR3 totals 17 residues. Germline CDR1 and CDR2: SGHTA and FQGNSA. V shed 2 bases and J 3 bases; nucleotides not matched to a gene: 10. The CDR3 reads CASSLMPGGAGTDTQYF. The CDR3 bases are TGTGCCAGCAGCTTAATGCCAGGGGGCGCAGGTACAGATACGCAGTATTTT.

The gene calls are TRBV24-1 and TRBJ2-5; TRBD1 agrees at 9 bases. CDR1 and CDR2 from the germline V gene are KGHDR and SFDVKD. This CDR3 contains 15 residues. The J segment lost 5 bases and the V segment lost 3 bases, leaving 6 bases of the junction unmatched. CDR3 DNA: TGTGCCACCAGTGATCTACAGGGGGCGAGGGAGACCCAGTACTTC. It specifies CATSDLQGARETQYF.

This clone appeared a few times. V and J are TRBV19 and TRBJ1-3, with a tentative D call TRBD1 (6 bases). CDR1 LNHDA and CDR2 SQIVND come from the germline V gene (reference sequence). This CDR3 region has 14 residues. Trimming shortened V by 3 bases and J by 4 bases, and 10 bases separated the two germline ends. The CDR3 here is CASSIRTEGNTIYF. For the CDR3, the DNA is TGTGCCAGTAGTATCCGGACAGAAGGAAACACCATATATTTT.

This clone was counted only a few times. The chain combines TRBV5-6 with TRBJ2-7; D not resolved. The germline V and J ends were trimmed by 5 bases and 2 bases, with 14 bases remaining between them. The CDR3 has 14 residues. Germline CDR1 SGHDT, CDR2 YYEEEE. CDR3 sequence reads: CASSPQRPPYEQYF. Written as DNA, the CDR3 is TGTGCCAGCAGTCCCCAGCGCCCTCCCTACGAGCAGTACTTC. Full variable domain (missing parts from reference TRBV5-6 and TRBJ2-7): DAGVTQSPTHLIKTRGQQVTLRCSPKSGHDTVSWYQQALGQGPQFIFQYYEEEERQRGNFPDRFSGHQFPNYSSELNVNALLLGDSALYLCASSPQRPPYEQYFGPGTRLTVT.

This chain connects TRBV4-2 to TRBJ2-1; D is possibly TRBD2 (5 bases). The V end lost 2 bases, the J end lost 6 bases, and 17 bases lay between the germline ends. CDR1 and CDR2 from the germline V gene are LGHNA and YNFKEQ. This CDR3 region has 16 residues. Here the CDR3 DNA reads TGTGCCAGCAGCCAATCGGGGAGTTTCGGTCTCAATGAGCAGTTCTTC. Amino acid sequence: CASSQSGSFGLNEQFF.

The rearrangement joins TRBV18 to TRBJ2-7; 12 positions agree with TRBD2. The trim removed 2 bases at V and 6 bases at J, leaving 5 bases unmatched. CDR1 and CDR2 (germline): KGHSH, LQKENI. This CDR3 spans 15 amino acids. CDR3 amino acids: CASSPYLAGGTEQYF. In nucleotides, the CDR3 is TGTGCCAGCTCACCATACCTAGCGGGAGGGACCGAGCAGTACTTC.

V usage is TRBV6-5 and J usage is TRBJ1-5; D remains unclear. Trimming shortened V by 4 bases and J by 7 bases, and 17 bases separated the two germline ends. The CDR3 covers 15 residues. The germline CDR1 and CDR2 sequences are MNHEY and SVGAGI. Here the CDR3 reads CASSSVGGIGQPQHF. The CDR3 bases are TGTGCCAGCAGTTCCGTAGGAGGAATCGGGCAGCCCCAGCATTTT.

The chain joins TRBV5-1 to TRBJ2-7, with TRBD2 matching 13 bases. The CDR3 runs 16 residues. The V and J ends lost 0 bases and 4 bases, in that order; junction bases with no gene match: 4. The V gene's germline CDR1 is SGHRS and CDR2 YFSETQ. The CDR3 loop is CASSLGGTSGIYEQYF. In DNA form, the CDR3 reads TGCGCCAGCAGCTTGGGGGGGACTAGCGGGATTTACGAGCAGTACTTC.